Sequencing of this T cell receptor (beta chain) was carried out in a study of cytomegalovirus exposure and HLA in healthy donors. Primers: 60 Vbeta forward and 13 Jbeta reverse. The repertoire was sequenced with immunoSEQ multiplex PCR; TCRdb's copy has only in-frame clones and lacks some. The sample comprises approximately 93,000 clones, 79% of which are singletons, and 3.8% rests with the top ten. V shed 5 bases and J 2 bases; nucleotides not matched to a gene: 1. This CDR3 is 13 amino acids long. Looked up from germline, CDR1 is MNHNY and CDR2 is SVGAGI (reference sequence). The receptor was isolated from a middle-aged woman in good health and CMV-seronegative. Source material: PBMCs. V usage is TRBV6-6 and J usage is TRBJ1-2; 8 bases are shared with TRBD1. CDR3 protein: CASSRQGNYGYTF. CDR3 coding DNA: TGTGCCAGCAGTCGACAGGGGAACTATGGCTACACCTTC.